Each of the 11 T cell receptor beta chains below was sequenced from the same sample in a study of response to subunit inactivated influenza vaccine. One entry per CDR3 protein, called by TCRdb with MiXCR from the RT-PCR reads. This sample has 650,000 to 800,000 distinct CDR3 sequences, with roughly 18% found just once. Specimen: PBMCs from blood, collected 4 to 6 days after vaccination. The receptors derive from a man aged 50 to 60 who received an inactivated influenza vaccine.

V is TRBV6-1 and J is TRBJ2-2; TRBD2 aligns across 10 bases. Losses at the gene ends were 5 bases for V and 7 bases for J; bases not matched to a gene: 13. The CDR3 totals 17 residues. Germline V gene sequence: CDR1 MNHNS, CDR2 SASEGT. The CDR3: CASSTRAGGRMNGELFF. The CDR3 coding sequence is TGTGCCAGCAGTACAAGAGCGGGGGGGCGGATGAACGGGGAGCTGTTTTTT.

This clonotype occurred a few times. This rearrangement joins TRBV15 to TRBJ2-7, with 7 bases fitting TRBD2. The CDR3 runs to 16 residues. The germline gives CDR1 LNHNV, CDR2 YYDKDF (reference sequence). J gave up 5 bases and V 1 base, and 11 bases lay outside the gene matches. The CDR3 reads CATSRGPAGVGDEQYF. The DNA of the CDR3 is TGTGCCACCAGCAGAGGACCCGCGGGAGTAGGCGACGAGCAGTACTTC.

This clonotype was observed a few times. The CDR3, as DNA: TGCGCCAGCAGCCACGGGACGAATAATCAGCCCCAGCATTTT. Translated: CASSHGTNNQPQHF. The chain recombines TRBV5-1 with TRBJ1-5; maybe TRBD1 (5 bases). The V gene's germline CDR1 is SGHRS and CDR2 YFSETQ. This CDR3 is built from 14 residues. V dropped 4 bases and J dropped 4 bases, with 12 bases sitting between them.

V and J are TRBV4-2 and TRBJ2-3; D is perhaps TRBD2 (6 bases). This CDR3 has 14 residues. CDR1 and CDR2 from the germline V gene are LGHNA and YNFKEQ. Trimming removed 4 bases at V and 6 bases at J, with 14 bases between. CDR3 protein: CASSPKTRADTQYF. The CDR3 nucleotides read TGTGCCAGCAGCCCTAAGACTAGGGCGGATACGCAGTATTTT.

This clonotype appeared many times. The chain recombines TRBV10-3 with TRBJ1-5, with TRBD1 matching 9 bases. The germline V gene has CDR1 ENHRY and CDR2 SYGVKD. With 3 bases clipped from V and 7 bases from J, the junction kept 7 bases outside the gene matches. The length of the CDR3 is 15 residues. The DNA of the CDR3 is TGTGCCATCAGTGAAGGGGACAGGGTGGGACAGCCCCAGCATTTT. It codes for CAISEGDRVGQPQHF.

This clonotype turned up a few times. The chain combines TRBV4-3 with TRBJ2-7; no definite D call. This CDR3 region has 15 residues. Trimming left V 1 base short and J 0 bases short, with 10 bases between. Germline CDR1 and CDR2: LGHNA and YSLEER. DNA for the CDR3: TGCGCCAGCAGCCAAGTTCTTTTCGACTCCTACGAGCAGTACTTC. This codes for CASSQVLFDSYEQYF.

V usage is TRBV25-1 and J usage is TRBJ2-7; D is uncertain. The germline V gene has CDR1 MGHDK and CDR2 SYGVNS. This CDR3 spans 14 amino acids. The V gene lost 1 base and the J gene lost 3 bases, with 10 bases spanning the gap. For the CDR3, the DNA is TGTGCCAGCAGTGAATGGGGAAACGGCTACGAGCAGTACTTC. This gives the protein CASSEWGNGYEQYF.

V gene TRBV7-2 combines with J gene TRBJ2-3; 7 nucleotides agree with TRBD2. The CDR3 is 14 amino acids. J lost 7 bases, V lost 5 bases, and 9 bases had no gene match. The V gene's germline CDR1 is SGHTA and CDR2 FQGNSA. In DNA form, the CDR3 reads TGTGCCAGCAGCCCCAGACTAGCCTCCAATACGCAGTATTTT. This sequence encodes CASSPRLASNTQYF.

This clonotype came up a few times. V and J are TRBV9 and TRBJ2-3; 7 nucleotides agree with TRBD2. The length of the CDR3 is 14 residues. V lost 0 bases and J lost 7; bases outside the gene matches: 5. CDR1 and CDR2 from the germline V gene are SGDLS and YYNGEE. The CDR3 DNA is TGTGCCAGCAGCGTAGGCGGGAGTGTGAATACGCAGTATTTT. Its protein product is CASSVGGSVNTQYF.

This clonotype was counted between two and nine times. The CDR3 loop reads CASSGRGPDTYNEQFF. DNA of the CDR3: TGTGCCAGCAGCGGCAGGGGGCCGGATACCTACAATGAGCAGTTCTTC. The chain employs TRBV7-8 and TRBJ2-1; 8 positions match TRBD1. The CDR3 covers 16 residues. Per the germline V gene, CDR1 is SGHVS and CDR2 is FQNEAQ. Germline trimming cut 5 bases from V and 2 bases from J; bases unmatched to any gene: 8.

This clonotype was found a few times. The CDR3 protein is CASSPRDRGDEKLFF. CDR3 nucleotide sequence: TGTGCCAGCAGCCCCCGGGATAGGGGGGATGAAAAACTGTTTTTT. The gene calls are TRBV28 and TRBJ1-4, with D possibly TRBD1 on 6 matching bases. V dropped 6 bases and J dropped 6 bases, with 17 bases sitting between them. Germline assignment: CDR1 MDHEN and CDR2 SYDVKM. CDR3 length: 15 residues. The whole variable domain, remainder taken from reference TRBV28 and TRBJ1-4, is DVKVTQSSRYLVKRTGEKVFLECVQDMDHENMFWYRQDPGLGLRLIYFSYDVKMKEKGDIPEGYSVSREKKERFSLILESASTNQTSMYLCASSPRDRGDEKLFFGSGTQLSVL.